This T cell receptor (beta chain) was captured by sequencing in a study of vaccination effects on CD4 cells after COVID-19. Prior to sequencing, the ViraFEST assay stimulated PBMC with viral peptide pools, which expanded the antigen-specific CD4+ T cells. Culturing for ten to eleven days preceded CD4+ T cell isolation. Vaccine recipients, nucleocapsid antibody negative, had no prior SARS-CoV-2 infection. Trimming removed 10 bases at V and 3 bases at J, with 18 bases between. The CDR3 length is 15 residues. Germline CDR1 WNHNN, CDR2 SYGVQD (reference sequence). This clone has just a few counts. Its antigen is undetermined. The repertoire was sequenced with immunoSEQ multiplex PCR; TCRdb's copy has only in-frame clones and lacks some. The sample lists tens of thousands of clones, around 76% occurring once.

The clonotype originates from a human donor who received a COVID-19 vaccine. The gene calls are TRBV10-1 and TRBJ2-2, with D perhaps given as TRBD1 or TRBD2 (5 bases each). Sequenced material: CD4+ T cells from PBMCs cultured with HCoV-NL63 spike peptides, taken before COVID-19 vaccination. This CDR3 reads CATKKGTGDTGELFF. The CDR3 coding sequence is TGCGCCACCAAGAAAGGGACCGGGGACACCGGGGAGCTGTTTTTT.